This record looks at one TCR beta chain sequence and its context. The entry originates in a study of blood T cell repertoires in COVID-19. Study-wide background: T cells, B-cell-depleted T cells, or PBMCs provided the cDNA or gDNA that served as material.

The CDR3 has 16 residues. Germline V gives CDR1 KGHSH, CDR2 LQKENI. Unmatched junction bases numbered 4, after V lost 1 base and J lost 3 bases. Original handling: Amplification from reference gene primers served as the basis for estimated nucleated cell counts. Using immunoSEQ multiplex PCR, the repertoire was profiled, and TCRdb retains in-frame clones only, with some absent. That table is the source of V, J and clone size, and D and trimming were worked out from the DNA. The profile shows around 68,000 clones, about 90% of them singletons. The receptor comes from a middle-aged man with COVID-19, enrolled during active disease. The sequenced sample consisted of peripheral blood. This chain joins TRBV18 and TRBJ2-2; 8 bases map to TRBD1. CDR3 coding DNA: TGTGCCAGCTCACCACTGGACAGGGACGACACCGGGGAGCTGTTTTTT. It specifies CASSPLDRDDTGELFF.